The TCR beta chain described here comes from a study of T cell responses to AZD1222 COVID-19 vaccine. Across the study: Pooling covered second doses at about 4 or about 12 weeks. Study-level results: Baseline seropositivity occurred in only 5 to 7 AZD1222 recipients. Spike-specific TCR breadth rose after two AZD1222 doses, and depth rose as well. CD4 TCRs linked to vaccination spanned spike, dominating at 160-218 and 743-854.

Assay: immunoSEQ multiplex PCR; the TCRdb copy retains only in-frame clones and omits some. Among about 140,000 clones listed, about 86% were seen once. As to this clone: As yet, its antigen is unknown.

Trimming stripped 5 bases from V and 2 bases from J, with 18 bases between. CDR3 size: 16 residues. Germline CDR1 reads SEHNR; CDR2 reads FQNEAQ (reference sequence). Source: peripheral blood, taken on day 0 of AZD1222 vaccination. This chain links TRBV7-9 with TRBJ1-1; D call uncertain. The receptor was derived from an adult in good health. The CDR3 region is CASSIAPGQRNTEAFF. The DNA for the CDR3 is TGTGCCAGCAGCATTGCGCCGGGCCAGAGAAACACTGAAGCTTTCTTT.